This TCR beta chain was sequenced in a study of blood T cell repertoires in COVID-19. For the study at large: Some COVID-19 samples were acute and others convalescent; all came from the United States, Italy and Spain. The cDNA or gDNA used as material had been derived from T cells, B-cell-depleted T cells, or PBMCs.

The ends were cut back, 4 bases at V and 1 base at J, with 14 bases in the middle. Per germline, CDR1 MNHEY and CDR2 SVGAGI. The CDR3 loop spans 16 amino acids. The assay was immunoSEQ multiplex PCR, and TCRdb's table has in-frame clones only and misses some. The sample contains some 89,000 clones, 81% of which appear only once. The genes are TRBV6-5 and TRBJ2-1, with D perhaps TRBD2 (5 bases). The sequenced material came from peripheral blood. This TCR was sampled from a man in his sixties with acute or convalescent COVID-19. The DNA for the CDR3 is TGTGCCAGCAGTTTCGGACGGAGAGGGTCCTACAATGAGCAGTTCTTC. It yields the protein CASSFGRRGSYNEQFF.